A single sample gave rise to the 15 T cell receptor beta chains below, sequenced in a study of blood T cells in healthy people across ages. A second PCR, run for about 7 to 11 cycles, used a sample-barcoded 5' primer plus a J-beta primer mix. Each CDR3 protein is one row after TCRdb ran MiXCR on the 5' RACE reads. This sample has about 580,000 distinct CDR3 sequences, with around 50% found just once. Sequencing used blood. These receptors were collected from a man older than 75 in good health.

This clonotype was counted between two and nine times. The chain carries TRBV6-1 and TRBJ2-7, with 10 bases fitting TRBD2. The CDR3 has 18 amino acids. CDR1 is MNHNS and CDR2 is SASEGT in the germline V gene. The V gene end was trimmed by 6 bases and the J gene end by 7 bases; junction bases not matched to a gene: 21. The CDR3 nucleotides read TGTGCCAGCAGGTCTCCCCGGCTAGCGGGGGTTCTACAAGATGAGCAGTACTTC. Protein: CASRSPRLAGVLQDEQYF.

The chain links TRBV20-1 to TRBJ1-1; D is uncertain. V lost 0 bases, J lost 1 base, and 6 bases lay in between. Germline V gene sequence: CDR1 DFQATT, CDR2 SNEGSKA (reference sequence). CDR3 length: 13 amino acids. The CDR3 loop is CSARDLANTEAFF. CDR3 in DNA: TGCAGTGCTAGAGATCTTGCGAACACTGAAGCTTTCTTT.

On this clonotype itself: A read error is possible here, since a much larger clone lies one base away. The chain joins TRBV6-5 to TRBJ2-3; tentatively, D is TRBD2 (6 bases). Germline V lookup: CDR1 MNHEY, CDR2 SVGAGI. V was cut by 11 bases and J by 2 bases, with 11 bases left in between. The CDR3 has 12 residues. CDR3 sequence reads: CAGRGNTDTQYF. CDR3 DNA: TGTGCCGGCCGGGGGAACACAGATACGCAGTATTTT.

Worth noting for this clonotype: One end of the junction fails to match germline, which may point to a read error. This rearrangement joins TRBV6-5 to TRBJ1-2; D uncertain. The germline gives CDR1 MNHEY, CDR2 SVGAGI. The CDR3 extends over 14 amino acids. CDR3 coding DNA: TGTGCCAGCAATTACTCCAGTAGGAACTATGGCTACACCTTC. This encodes CASNYSSRNYGYTF.

This clonotype was counted between two and nine times. The rearrangement uses TRBV29-1 and TRBJ2-3; D ambiguous. V dropped 1 base and J dropped 0 bases, with 11 bases sitting between them. Germline CDR1 and CDR2: SQVTM and ANQGSEA. CDR3 length: 15 residues. CDR3 DNA sequence: TGCAGCGTTGAAGGCGCCGCCCTTAGCACAGATACGCAGTATTTT. It codes for CSVEGAALSTDTQYF.

This clonotype was seen more than once but under ten times. The V gene is TRBV10-3, the J gene TRBJ2-7, with D perhaps matching TRBD1 (5 bases). Germline-derived CDR1 and CDR2 are ENHRY and SYGVKD. V lost 8 bases to trimming and J lost 0 bases, with 11 bases between them. CDR3 length: 13 amino acids. Written as DNA, the CDR3 is TGTGCCATCGGAGACAGCTACTCCTACGAGCAGTACTTC. This encodes CAIGDSYSYEQYF.

This clonotype has a count of ten or more. This chain uses TRBV6-6 with TRBJ2-5, with D perhaps TRBD1 (7 bases). CDR3 size: 14 residues. V was trimmed by 6 bases and J by 5 bases, leaving 16 bases between them. The germline V gene encodes CDR1 MNHNY and CDR2 SVGAGI (reference sequence). The CDR3 protein is CASRAATGRETQYF. CDR3 in DNA: TGTGCCAGCAGGGCTGCGACAGGGAGGGAGACCCAGTACTTC.

The J gene is TRBJ2-7, the V gene TRBV20-1, with D unclear. There are 15 residues in the CDR3. V shed 6 bases and J shed 3 bases, with 21 bases lying between them. Per the germline V gene, CDR1 is DFQATT and CDR2 is SNEGSKA (reference sequence). In DNA, the CDR3 is TGCAGTGCCAGCCTCCCAGTAAGACAATACTACGAGCAGTACTTC. It translates to CSASLPVRQYYEQYF.

As concerns this clonotype: This may be a read error, as it is one base from a much larger clone. This chain connects TRBV7-9 to TRBJ2-5; 12 bases fit TRBD1. The end of the DNA is better explained by TRBJ2-7, so the J call may be wrong. The CDR3 totals 16 residues. CDR1 and CDR2 (germline): SEHNR, FQNEAQ (reference sequence). As DNA, the CDR3 is TGTGCCAACAGCTTAGCGGGGACAGGGGGCTTCGACGAGCAGTACTTC. It codes for CANSLAGTGGFDEQYF.

J is TRBJ1-2 and V is TRBV4-1; D is possibly TRBD1 (6 bases). V was clipped by 0 bases and J by 0 bases, with 11 bases between them. From germline, CDR1 is MGHRA and CDR2 YSYEKL. This CDR3 has 16 amino acids. The CDR3 sequence is CASSQDRGGSNYGYTF. The CDR3 DNA follows: TGCGCCAGCAGCCAAGATAGAGGGGGATCTAACTATGGCTACACCTTC.

This clonotype was found many times. This chain uses TRBV6-5 with TRBJ2-4, with 7 bases aligning to TRBD1. The V gene's germline CDR1 is MNHEY and CDR2 SVGAGI. V was pared by 6 bases and J by 8 bases, with 16 bases of the junction left unmatched. This CDR3 is 16 amino acids long. CDR3 nucleotide sequence: TGTGCCAGCAGAAAGAGGGGACAGCGCAACTCGGACATTCAGTACTTC. The encoded protein is CASRKRGQRNSDIQYF.

The V call is TRBV6-2 or TRBV6-3, the J call TRBJ2-5; TRBD2 matches at 9 bases. The J call is uncertain, as TRBJ2-7 better fits the DNA end. The germline V gene has CDR1 MNHEY and CDR2 SVGEGT. This CDR3 contains 16 residues. CDR3 in amino acids: CASSYSVGSGSHEQYF. The CDR3 DNA reads as TGTGCCAGCAGTTACTCGGTTGGTAGCGGGAGCCACGAGCAGTACTTC.

The rearrangement joins TRBV29-1 to TRBJ1-4; D unresolved. The CDR3 covers 16 residues. From germline, CDR1 is SQVTM and CDR2 ANQGSEA. Trimming stripped 6 bases from V and 0 bases from J, with 17 bases between. CDR3 sequence reads: CSVPEVEDATNEKLFF. The CDR3 DNA follows: TGCAGCGTGCCGGAGGTGGAGGATGCAACTAATGAAAAACTGTTTTTT.

For this clonotype: An end of the junction does not agree with germline; a read error may underlie this. The rearrangement uses TRBV28 and TRBJ2-3; D is uncertain. From germline, CDR1 is MDHEN and CDR2 SYDVKM. CDR3 length equals 14 residues. In nucleotides, the CDR3 is TGTACCAGCAGTTTTCTAAGCGGCACAGATACGCAGTATTTT. This encodes CTSSFLSGTDTQYF.

The V call is TRBV7-6, the J call TRBJ2-5; 15 bases match TRBD2. The germline V gene has CDR1 SGHVS and CDR2 FNYEAQ. The trim removed 5 bases at V and 1 base at J, leaving 5 bases unmatched. There are 17 residues in the CDR3. CDR3 sequence: CASSTGLAGGFQETQYF. CDR3 coding DNA: TGTGCCAGCAGCACCGGACTAGCGGGAGGGTTCCAAGAGACCCAGTACTTC.